This T cell receptor beta chain was documented in a study of blood T cell repertoires in COVID-19. About the research overall: From the United States, Italy and Spain came samples of acute and convalescent COVID-19. The analysed material was cDNA or gDNA that came from T cells, B-cell-depleted T cells, or PBMCs.

Trimming removed 5 bases from V and 2 bases from J; junction bases left unmatched: 5. Germline values: CDR1 LNHDA, CDR2 SQIVND (reference sequence). This CDR3 comprises 14 residues. Authors' processing steps: Estimation of nucleated cell counts relied on the amplification of reference gene primers. Produced via immunoSEQ multiplex PCR; TCRdb's table is partial and in-frame only. From that table come the V and J calls and clone size; the DNA was used to work out D and trimming. This sample carries 24,000 or so clones, 80% to 90% of them seen once, and the ten largest clones take less than 20%. The sample consisted of peripheral blood. The TCR comes from an elderly woman with acute or convalescent COVID-19. V is TRBV19 and J is TRBJ1-2; 7 bases are shared with TRBD1. The CDR3 DNA reads TGTGCCAGTAGTTTACAGGGGAGGAACTATGGCTACACCTTC. Residues: CASSLQGRNYGYTF.